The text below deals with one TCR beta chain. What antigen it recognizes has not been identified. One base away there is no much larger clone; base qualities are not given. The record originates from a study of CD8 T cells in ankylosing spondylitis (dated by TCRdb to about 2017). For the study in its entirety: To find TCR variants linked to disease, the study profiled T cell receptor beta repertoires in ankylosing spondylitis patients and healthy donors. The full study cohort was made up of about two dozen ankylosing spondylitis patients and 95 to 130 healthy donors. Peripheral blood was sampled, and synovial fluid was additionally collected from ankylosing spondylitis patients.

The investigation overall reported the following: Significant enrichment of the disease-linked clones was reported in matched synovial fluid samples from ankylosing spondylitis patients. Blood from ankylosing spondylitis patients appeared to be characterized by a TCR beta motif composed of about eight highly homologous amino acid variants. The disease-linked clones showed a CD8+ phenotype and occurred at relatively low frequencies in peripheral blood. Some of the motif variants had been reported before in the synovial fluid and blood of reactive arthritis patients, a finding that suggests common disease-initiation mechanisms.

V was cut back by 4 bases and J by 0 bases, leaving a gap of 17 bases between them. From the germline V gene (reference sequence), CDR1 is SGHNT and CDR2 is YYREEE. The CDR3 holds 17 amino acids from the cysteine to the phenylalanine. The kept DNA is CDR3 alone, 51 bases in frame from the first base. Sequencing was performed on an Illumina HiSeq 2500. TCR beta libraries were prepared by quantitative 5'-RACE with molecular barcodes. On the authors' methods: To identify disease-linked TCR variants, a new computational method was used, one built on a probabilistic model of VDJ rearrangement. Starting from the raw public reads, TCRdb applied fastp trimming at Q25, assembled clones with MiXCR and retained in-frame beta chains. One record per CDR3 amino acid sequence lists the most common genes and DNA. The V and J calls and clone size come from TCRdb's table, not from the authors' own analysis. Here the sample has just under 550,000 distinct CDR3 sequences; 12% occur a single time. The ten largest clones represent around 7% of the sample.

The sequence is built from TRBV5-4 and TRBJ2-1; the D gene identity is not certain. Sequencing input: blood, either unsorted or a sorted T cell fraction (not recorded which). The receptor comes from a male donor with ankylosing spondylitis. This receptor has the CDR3 CASSPLRVMSSYNEQFF. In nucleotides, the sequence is TGTGCCAGCAGCCCCCTACGGGTTATGAGCTCCTACAATGAGCAGTTCTTC.